One and the same sample provided the 21 T cell receptor beta chains below, sequenced in a study of beta chain features in type 1 diabetes. Expressed TCRB transcripts were sequenced because the isolated RNA had all been reverse transcribed beforehand. Generated by immunoSEQ multiplex PCR, the TCRdb table keeps only in-frame clones and is missing some. The data show over 40,000 clones, approximately 56% seen once. Sequencing input: Tregs from blood. These receptors were collected from a woman aged 18-30 years in good health.

This clone appeared a few times. The J gene is TRBJ2-1, the V gene TRBV10-2; 9 nucleotides align to TRBD2. The V and J ends lost 2 bases and 4 bases, in that order; junction bases with no gene match: 6. Germline values: CDR1 WSHSY, CDR2 SAAADI. CDR3 size: 16 residues. The CDR3 spells CASSEPGLAFYNEQFF. In DNA, the CDR3 is TGCGCCAGCAGTGAGCCGGGACTAGCTTTTTACAATGAGCAGTTCTTC.

This clone was counted between two and nine times. The rearrangement joins TRBV6-1 to TRBJ2-7; maybe TRBD1 (5 bases). The V gene's germline CDR1 is MNHNS and CDR2 SASEGT. CDR3 size: 12 residues. Trimming removed 8 bases at V and 3 bases at J, with 11 bases between. The CDR3 is CASSQGFYEQYF. For the CDR3, the DNA is TGTGCCAGCTCCCAGGGATTCTACGAGCAGTACTTC.

V is TRBV7-2 and J is TRBJ2-5; TRBD2 is a possible D gene (6 bases). Germline CDR1 and CDR2: SGHTA and FQGNSA. Trimming removed 0 bases from V and 1 base from J, with 15 bases in between. This CDR3 is built from 17 residues. Here the CDR3 DNA reads TGTGCCAGCAGCTTAGCTCGGGGCGGGATGCGCCAAGAGACCCAGTACTTC. Its protein is CASSLARGGMRQETQYF.

This chain joins TRBV18 and TRBJ2-7; D is unclear. In germline, CDR1 is KGHSH, CDR2 LQKENI. The CDR3 length is 13 residues. The germline V and J ends were trimmed by 3 bases and 9 bases, with 15 bases remaining between them. The CDR3 protein is CASSPPSERGQYF. The CDR3 bases are TGTGCCAGCTCACCCCCCTCGGAGAGAGGGCAGTACTTC.

This rearrangement joins TRBV28 to TRBJ2-5; D is ambiguous. Trimming shortened V by 5 bases and J by 4 bases, and 11 bases separated the two germline ends. The CDR3 is 13 residues long. Germline CDR1 reads MDHEN; CDR2 reads SYDVKM. The CDR3 DNA reads TGTGCCAGCAGTACACACTCGGGAGAGACCCAGTACTTC. This encodes CASSTHSGETQYF.

The rearrangement links TRBV7-2 to TRBJ2-1; TRBD2 matches 12 bases. Germline assignment: CDR1 SGHTA and CDR2 FQGNSA. The CDR3 spans 16 residues. V was clipped by 3 bases and J by 2 bases; unmatched bases: 2. The CDR3 DNA reads as TGTGCCAGCAGCTTGGGACTAGCGGGTACCTACAATGAGCAGTTCTTC. It codes for CASSLGLAGTYNEQFF.

This clone was recorded a few times. The chain combines TRBV27 with TRBJ1-1, with D unresolved. V was clipped by 6 bases and J by 0 bases, with 14 bases between them. The CDR3 covers 15 residues. Germline V gene lookup returns CDR1 MNHEY and CDR2 SMNVEV (reference sequence). The CDR3 coding sequence is TGTGCCAGCAGATTCAGTATACCTCTGAACACTGAAGCTTTCTTT. Translated, it gives CASRFSIPLNTEAFF.

The chain employs TRBV20-1 and TRBJ1-1, with D perhaps matching TRBD1 (5 bases). This CDR3 contains 11 residues. V lost 6 bases, J lost 5 bases, and 10 bases lay in between. Germline V gene lookup returns CDR1 DFQATT and CDR2 SNEGSKA (reference sequence). The CDR3 DNA sequence: TGCAGTGCCGGCGGGGGTACTGAAGCTTTCTTT. This gives the protein CSAGGGTEAFF.

In its sample, this clone was seen once. The CDR3 region is CASSPGYISYNEQFF. The CDR3, as DNA: TGTGCCAGCAGCCCCGGGTATATCTCCTACAATGAGCAGTTCTTC. The gene calls are TRBV5-4 and TRBJ2-1; D gene ambiguous. This CDR3 is 15 amino acids long. From germline, CDR1 is SGHNT and CDR2 YYREEE (reference sequence). Between the trimmed V and J ends, which lost 4 bases and 0 bases, there was a span of 11 bases.

V gene TRBV28 combines with J gene TRBJ2-2, with 7 bases matching TRBD1. Trimming removed 10 bases from V and 1 base from J; junction bases left unmatched: 3. This CDR3 comprises 13 residues. Germline assignment: CDR1 MDHEN and CDR2 SYDVKM. CDR3 bases: TGTGCCAACAGACAGGGGAACACCGGGGAGCTGTTTTTT. Protein product: CANRQGNTGELFF.

The chain carries TRBV6-1 and TRBJ1-5; 7 bases match TRBD1. Germline CDR1 reads MNHNS; CDR2 reads SASEGT. CDR3 length: 16 residues. V was clipped by 4 bases and J by 0 bases; unmatched bases: 6. The CDR3 spells CASSGQGTVSNQPQHF. The CDR3 bases are TGTGCCAGCAGTGGGCAGGGGACAGTTAGCAATCAGCCCCAGCATTTT.

V usage is TRBV19 and J usage is TRBJ1-1; D gene unclear. V was shortened by 3 bases and J by 1 base, with 6 bases between the two germline ends. The CDR3 contains 13 residues. In germline, CDR1 is LNHDA, CDR2 SQIVND (reference sequence). CDR3 loop: CASSILRNTEAFF. The DNA for the CDR3 is TGTGCCAGTAGTATTCTCAGGAACACTGAAGCTTTCTTT.

The chain recombines TRBV21-1 with TRBJ2-1; the D call TRBD2 from the table was never checked on the DNA. TRBV21-1 is noted as a pseudogene. The CDR3 spans 14 residues. In DNA form, the CDR3 reads TGTGCCAGCAGCTCAGCGGTCTCCTACAATGAGCAGTTCTTC. Its protein product is CASSSAVSYNEQFF.

The chain joins TRBV27 to TRBJ1-6, with D unresolved. Germline CDR1 reads MNHEY; CDR2 reads SMNVEV (reference sequence). Between the trimmed V and J ends, which lost 0 bases and 5 bases, there was a span of 17 bases. This CDR3 has 18 amino acids. The CDR3 nucleotides read TGTGCCAGCAGTTTATCGAGGCTGCGGACTGATAATAATTCACCCCTCCACTTT. It codes for CASSLSRLRTDNNSPLHF.

This clone appeared a single time. The chain is built from TRBV2 and TRBJ2-1, with TRBD2 as a possible D gene (6 bases). Looked up from germline, CDR1 is SNHLY and CDR2 is FYNNEI. This CDR3 contains 17 residues. V lost 8 bases, J lost 0 bases, and 20 bases lay in between. CDR3 sequence: CASVWRGPSSSYNEQFF. Written as DNA, the CDR3 is TGTGCCAGCGTCTGGCGGGGCCCCTCGAGCTCCTACAATGAGCAGTTCTTC.

This clone was observed once. The gene calls are TRBV30 and TRBJ2-2; 11 positions match TRBD2. Germline CDR1 and CDR2: GTSNPN and SVGIG (reference sequence). CDR3 length equals 16 residues. After removal of 2 bases from V and 4 bases from J, the junction contained 6 bases not matched to a gene. The CDR3 nucleotides are TGTGCCTGGAGTCCCCTAGCGGGAGGCGGCACCGGGGAGCTGTTTTTT. Its protein is CAWSPLAGGGTGELFF.

The gene calls are TRBV7-9 and TRBJ1-5; 7 bases are a match to TRBD1. Trimming cost V 5 bases and J 4 bases; bases outside gene matches: 5. Looked up from germline, CDR1 is SEHNR and CDR2 is FQNEAQ (reference sequence). The CDR3 contains 14 residues. The CDR3 sequence is CASSPRDSNQPQHF. CDR3 coding DNA: TGTGCCAGCAGCCCCCGGGACAGTAATCAGCCCCAGCATTTT. Looking up the rest from reference TRBV7-9 and TRBJ1-5 gives the full variable domain: DTGVSQNPRHKITKRGQNVTFRCDPISEHNRLYWYRQTLGQGPEFLTYFQNEAQLEKSRLLSDRFSAERPKGSFSTLEIQRTEQGDSAMYLCASSPRDSNQPQHFGDGTRLSIL.

As to this clone: The limits of the CDR3 on the DNA are not certain, so only TCRdb's listed CDR3 is given. The chain combines TRBV29-1 with TRBJ1-2; TRBD1 is the table's D call, not checked against the DNA. The CDR3 length is 12 residues, termini included. Germline V gene sequence: CDR1 SQVTM, CDR2 ANQGSEA. CDR3 protein: CSVGQGAGGYIF.

The chain links TRBV6-1 to TRBJ1-4, with 10 bases matching TRBD1. This CDR3 has 14 residues. The germline gives CDR1 MNHNS, CDR2 SASEGT. Germline trimming cut 2 bases from V and 12 bases from J; bases unmatched to any gene: 6. The DNA for the CDR3 is TGTGCCAGCAGTGAAATGAGGGACAGGGGTGAACTGTTTTTT. It yields the protein CASSEMRDRGELFF.

Concerning this clone: A junction end diverges from the germline sequence, so it may reflect a read error. The genes are TRBV28 and TRBJ2-2; a possible D gene is TRBD2 (5 bases). Germline V lookup: CDR1 MDHEN, CDR2 SYDVKM. This CDR3 comprises 15 residues. The CDR3 loop is CASIPFRTNTGELLF. CDR3 coding DNA: TGTGCCAGCATCCCGTTTCGGACGAACACCGGGGAGCTGCTTTTT.

A few counts support this clone. The chain couples TRBV5-4 to TRBJ2-7; TRBD1 aligns across 8 bases. CDR3 length: 18 amino acids. Unmatched junction bases numbered 13, after V lost 0 bases and J lost 2 bases. Germline V gives CDR1 SGHNT, CDR2 YYREEE (reference sequence). CDR3 sequence: CASSLVVAGTGLTYEQYF. In nucleotides, the CDR3 is TGTGCCAGCAGCTTGGTTGTGGCTGGGACAGGACTTACCTACGAGCAGTACTTC.